This TCR beta chain was profiled in a study of OX40 agonist ivuxolimab in advanced cancers. About the research overall: Prior anti-PD-1, anti-PD-L1 or anti-CTLA-4 therapy was allowed; about 39% had some.

Assay used: immunoSEQ multiplex PCR; TCRdb lists only in-frame clones, some missing. The top ten clones hold around 8% of a sample with approximately 70,000 clones, 84% of them seen once. V lost 2 bases to trimming and J lost 0 bases, with 5 bases between them. The length of the CDR3 is 14 residues. The germline CDR1 and CDR2 sequences are KGHSH and LQKENI. The origin of this receptor is an adult with an advanced solid tumor such as melanoma, head and neck, liver or kidney cancer. The sample was CD4+ or CD8+ T cells sorted from blood, taken in a trial of the OX40 agonist ivuxolimab. V usage is TRBV18 and J usage is TRBJ1-3, with D uncertain. For the CDR3, the DNA is TGTGCCAGCTCACCAGCGAGCTCTGGAAACACCATATATTTT. The encoded protein is CASSPASSGNTIYF.